This TCR beta chain was sequenced during a study of cytomegalovirus exposure and HLA in healthy donors. In the PCR, 60 Vbeta and 13 Jbeta primers were used. Profiling relied on immunoSEQ multiplex PCR, and the TCRdb table lists in-frame clones only, not all of them. This sample has around 110,000 clones, with approximately 65% found just once. CDR3 length: 14 residues. Germline lookup yields CDR1 MDHEN and CDR2 SYDVKM. V was clipped by 2 bases and J by 2 bases, with 9 bases between them. The rearrangement uses TRBV28 and TRBJ2-5, with D maybe TRBD2 (6 bases). The sequence came from a man in his late teens or twenties in good health and CMV-seronegative. Sequenced material: PBMCs. The CDR3 loop reads CASSLGGLQETQYF. CDR3 DNA: TGTGCCAGCAGTTTAGGAGGGCTTCAAGAGACCCAGTACTTC. Looking up the rest from reference TRBV28 and TRBJ2-5 gives the full variable domain: DVKVTQSSRYLVKRTGEKVFLECVQDMDHENMFWYRQDPGLGLRLIYFSYDVKMKEKGDIPEGYSVSREKKERFSLILESASTNQTSMYLCASSLGGLQETQYFGPGTRLLVL.